The rows below give T cell receptor beta chains drawn from one sample of a study of blood T cell repertoires in COVID-19. Libraries were prepared by immunoSEQ multiplex PCR; TCRdb keeps only in-frame clonotypes and omits some of them. The sample lists 35,000 to 45,000 clones, 79% seen once, with 30% to 35% in the top ten. The sequencing input was peripheral blood. All receptors derive from a woman older than 75 with acute or convalescent COVID-19. The CDR3 runs from the conserved cysteine through the conserved F or W. D genes are given only for firm matches. For some rows the clone size is stated as once, few or many, or as a class when expanded; others skip it.

>TRBJ2-1|once|TRBV2|NA
TGTGCCAGCAGCAGTGGGACACGTGACAATGAGCAGTTCTTC
CASSSGTRDNEQFF
>TRBJ2-1|few|TRBV9|NA
TGTGCCAGCAGCGTAGGGCTAGTAAGGTACAATGAGCAGTTCTTC
CASSVGLVRYNEQFF
>TRBJ2-7|NA|TRBV9|NA
TGTGCCAGCAGCGTAGAGTACGGCTCCTACGAGCAGTACTTC
CASSVEYGSYEQYF
>TRBJ2-3|NA|TRBV5-4|NA
TGTGCCAGCAGCTTGGGGCCCCCACTAGCCATGTCGGGAGATACGCAGTATTTT
CASSLGPPLAMSGDTQYF
>TRBJ2-7|NA|TRBV11-1|TRBD1
TGTGCCAGCAGCTTTCGACAGGGCGCTGCCGAGCAGTACTTC
CASSFRQGAAEQYF
>TRBJ2-1|NA|TRBV2|TRBD1
TGTGCCAGCAGAAGTGACAGGGGCATCAGTGGATACAATGAGCAGTTCTTC
CASRSDRGISGYNEQFF
>TRBJ2-7|once|TRBV6-5|NA
TGTGCCAGCAGTTCCACAGGGAACGAGCAGTACTTC
CASSSTGNEQYF
>TRBJ2-4|NA|TRBV28|NA
TGTGCCAGCAGTTTACGGAGGCCCAAAAACATTCAGTACTTC
CASSLRRPKNIQYF
>TRBJ2-1|NA|TRBV9|TRBD1
TGTGCCAGCAGCGTAGGACAGGGGCTGAACAATGAGCAGTTCTTC
CASSVGQGLNNEQFF
>TRBJ1-2|NA|TRBV6-5|TRBD1
TGTGCCAGCAGTAACAGGGGCCCCTATGGCTACACCTTC
CASSNRGPYGYTF
>TRBJ1-2|few|TRBV5-4|NA
TGTGCCAGCAGCCCAAGGCCCGCATCGGGTTATGGCTACACCTTC
CASSPRPASGYGYTF
>TRBJ1-6|NA|TRBV4-2|NA
TGTGCCAGCAGCCAAGGGGCAGCATATAATTCACCCCTCCACTTT
CASSQGAAYNSPLHF
>TRBJ2-3|NA|TRBV14|TRBD1
TGTGCCAGCAGCCACAAACCGGGACAGGGTATTGGAGATACGCAGTATTTT
CASSHKPGQGIGDTQYF
>TRBJ2-1|NA|TRBV11-2|NA
TGTGCCAGCAGCTTAGCCACTCCACTGCCTGAGCAGTTCTTC
CASSLATPLPEQFF
>TRBJ2-3|NA|TRBV5-6|TRBD1
TGTGCCAGCAGCTTGAGACGGACAGGAGCTAGCACAGATACGCAGTATTTT
CASSLRRTGASTDTQYF
>TRBJ2-3|NA|TRBV4-1|TRBD2
TGCGCCAGCAGCCAAGAGGGGGCTAGCGGGAGGGCCGCAGATACGCAGTATTTT
CASSQEGASGRAADTQYF
>TRBJ1-4|once|TRBV9|NA
TGTGCCAGCAGTGTCTTCACAGGGACTAATGAAAAACTGTTTTTT
CASSVFTGTNEKLFF
>TRBJ1-3|NA|TRBV5-1|NA
TGCGCCAGCAGCTTGGATGCCCAGGCTGGAAACACCATATATTTT
CASSLDAQAGNTIYF
>TRBJ2-7|few|TRBV29-1|NA
TGCAGCGTTTGGGACACCGACCTATACGAGCAGTACTTC
CSVWDTDLYEQYF
>TRBJ1-2|NA|TRBV5-6|NA
TGTGCCAGCAGTCACGGACAAACGGCTGGCTACACCTTC
CASSHGQTAGYTF
>TRBJ2-5|few|TRBV3-1/TRBV3-2|NA
TGTGCCAGCAGCCAAGAGGGAGGGGGGGAGGTGGAGACCCAGTACTTC
CASSQEGGGEVETQYF
>TRBJ2-5|NA|TRBV7-7|NA
TGTGCCAGCAGCTTAGCAGGGGCGAAAGAGACCCAGTACTTC
CASSLAGAKETQYF
>TRBJ1-5|NA|TRBV28|NA
TGTGCCAGCAGCGTACCCTTAGTCAATCAGCCCCAGCATTTT
CASSVPLVNQPQHF
>TRBJ2-5|NA|TRBV25-1|TRBD1
TGTGCCAGCAGTGCCCAGACAGGGACGGAGACCCAGTACTTC
CASSAQTGTETQYF
>TRBJ1-2|NA|TRBV10-3|NA
TGTGCCATCAAACAACACTATGGCTACACCTTC
CAIKQHYGYTF
>TRBJ1-5|NA|TRBV28|NA
TGTGCCAGCAACCCAGGACAACCCTGGATGCCCCAGCATTTT
CASNPGQPWMPQHF
>TRBJ1-3|few|TRBV2|TRBD1
TGTGCCAGCAGGGAAGGGACAGGGGGCACCATATATTTT
CASREGTGGTIYF
>TRBJ1-5|once|TRBV18|TRBD1
TGTGCCAGCTCACCACCGGGGACAGGCACAATATCGCAGCCCCAGCATTTT
CASSPPGTGTISQPQHF